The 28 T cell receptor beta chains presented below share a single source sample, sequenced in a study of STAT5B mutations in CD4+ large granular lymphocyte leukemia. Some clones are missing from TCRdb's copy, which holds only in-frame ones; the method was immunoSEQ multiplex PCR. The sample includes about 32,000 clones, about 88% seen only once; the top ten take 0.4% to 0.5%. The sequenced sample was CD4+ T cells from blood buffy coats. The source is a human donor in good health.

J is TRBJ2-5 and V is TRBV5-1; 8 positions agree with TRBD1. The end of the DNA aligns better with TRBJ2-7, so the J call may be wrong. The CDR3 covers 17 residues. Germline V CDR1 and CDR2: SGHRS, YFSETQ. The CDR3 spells CASSQGATASSSYEQYF. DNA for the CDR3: TGCGCCAGCAGCCAGGGGGCGACAGCTTCCTCCTCCTACGAGCAGTACTTC.

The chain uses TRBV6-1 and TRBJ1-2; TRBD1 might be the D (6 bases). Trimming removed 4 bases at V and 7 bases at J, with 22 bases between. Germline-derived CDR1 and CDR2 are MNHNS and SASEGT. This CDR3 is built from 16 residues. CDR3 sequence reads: CASSGTTLQGGGGYTF. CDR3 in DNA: TGTGCCAGCAGTGGGACGACTCTACAGGGTGGTGGTGGCTACACCTTC.

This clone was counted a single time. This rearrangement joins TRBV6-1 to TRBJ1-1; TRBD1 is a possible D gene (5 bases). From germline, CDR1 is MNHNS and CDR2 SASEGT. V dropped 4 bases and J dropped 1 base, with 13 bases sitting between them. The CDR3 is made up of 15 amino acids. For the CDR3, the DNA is TGTGCCAGCAGTGTTCCGACGGGGGAGAACACTGAAGCTTTCTTT. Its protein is CASSVPTGENTEAFF.

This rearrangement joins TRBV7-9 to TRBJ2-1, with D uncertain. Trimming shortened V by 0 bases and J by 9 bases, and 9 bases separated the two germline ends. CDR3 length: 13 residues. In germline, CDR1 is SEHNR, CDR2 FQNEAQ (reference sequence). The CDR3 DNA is TGTGCCAGCAGCTTAGCGTTGGGAACTGAGCAGTTCTTC. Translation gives CASSLALGTEQFF.

As DNA, the CDR3 is TGTGCCAGCTCACCGGTCGGGAGGGCCCCCGGAGATACGCAGTATTTT. Translation: CASSPVGRAPGDTQYF. This chain joins TRBV18 and TRBJ2-3; 8 bases map to TRBD2. There are 16 residues in the CDR3. The germline V gene has CDR1 KGHSH and CDR2 LQKENI. Trimming took 3 bases from V and 5 from J; bases not matched to a gene: 10.

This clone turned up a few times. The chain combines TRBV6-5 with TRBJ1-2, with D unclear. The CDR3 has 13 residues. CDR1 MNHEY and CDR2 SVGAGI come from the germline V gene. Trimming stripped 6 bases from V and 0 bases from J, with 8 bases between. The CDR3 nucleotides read TGTGCCAGCAGCCGAGACCCTAACTATGGCTACACCTTC. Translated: CASSRDPNYGYTF.

The CDR3 here is CASSLAPKGEYEQYF. The CDR3, as DNA: TGTGCCAGCAGCTTAGCGCCTAAGGGGGAATACGAGCAGTACTTC. The rearrangement links TRBV7-6 to TRBJ2-7, with D maybe TRBD1 (6 bases). Germline loops: CDR1 SGHVS, CDR2 FNYEAQ. The CDR3 covers 15 residues. The V and J ends lost 0 bases and 4 bases respectively, with 13 bases between them.

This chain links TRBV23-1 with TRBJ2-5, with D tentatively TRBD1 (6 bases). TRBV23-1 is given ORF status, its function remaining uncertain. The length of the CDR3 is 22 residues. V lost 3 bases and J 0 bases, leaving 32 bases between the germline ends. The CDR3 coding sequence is TGCGCCAGCAGTCAGCCCCGTCGGGACACCAAGGGTCCCTGGTATAACCAAGAGACCCAGTACTTC. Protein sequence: CASSQPRRDTKGPWYNQETQYF.

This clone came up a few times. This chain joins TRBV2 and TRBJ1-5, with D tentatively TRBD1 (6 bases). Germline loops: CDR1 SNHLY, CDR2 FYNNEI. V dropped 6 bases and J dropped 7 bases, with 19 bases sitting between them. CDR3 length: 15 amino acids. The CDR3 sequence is CASSPGVAGAQPQHF. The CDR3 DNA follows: TGTGCCAGCAGCCCCGGGGTGGCAGGGGCCCAGCCCCAGCATTTT.

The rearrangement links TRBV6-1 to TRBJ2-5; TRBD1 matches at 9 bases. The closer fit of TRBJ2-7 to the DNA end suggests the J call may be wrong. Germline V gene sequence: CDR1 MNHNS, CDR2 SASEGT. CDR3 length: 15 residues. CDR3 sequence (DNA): TGTGCCAGCAGTGAAAGGGACAGGGAGTCCTACGAGCAGTACTTC. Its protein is CASSERDRESYEQYF.

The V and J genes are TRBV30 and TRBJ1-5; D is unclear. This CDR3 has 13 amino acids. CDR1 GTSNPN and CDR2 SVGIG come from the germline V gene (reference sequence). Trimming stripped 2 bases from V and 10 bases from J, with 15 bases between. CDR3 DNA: TGTGCCTGGAGTAGAAATGGGGAAAAACCCCAGCATTTT. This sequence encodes CAWSRNGEKPQHF.

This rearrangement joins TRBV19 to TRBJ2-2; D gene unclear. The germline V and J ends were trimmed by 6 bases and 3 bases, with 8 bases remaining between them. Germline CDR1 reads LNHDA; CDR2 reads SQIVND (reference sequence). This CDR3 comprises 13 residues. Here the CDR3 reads CASSRLDTGELFF. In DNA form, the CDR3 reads TGTGCCAGTAGCAGACTGGACACCGGGGAGCTGTTTTTT.

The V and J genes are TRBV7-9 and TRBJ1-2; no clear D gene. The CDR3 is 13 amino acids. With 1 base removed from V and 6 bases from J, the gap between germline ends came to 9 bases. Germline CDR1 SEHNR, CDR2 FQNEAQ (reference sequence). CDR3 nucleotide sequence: TGTGCCAGCAGCTTAGTTTTTCATCATGGCTACACCTTC. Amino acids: CASSLVFHHGYTF. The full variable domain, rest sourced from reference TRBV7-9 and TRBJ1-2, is DTGVSQNPRHKITKRGQNVTFRCDPISEHNRLYWYRQTLGQGPEFLTYFQNEAQLEKSRLLSDRFSAERPKGSFSTLEIQRTEQGDSAMYLCASSLVFHHGYTFGSGTRLTVV.

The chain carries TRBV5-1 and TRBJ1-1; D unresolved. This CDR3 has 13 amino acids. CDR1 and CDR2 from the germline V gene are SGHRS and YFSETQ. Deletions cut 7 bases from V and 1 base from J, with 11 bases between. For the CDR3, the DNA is TGCGCCAGCTCACTGACCGAGAACACTGAAGCTTTCTTT. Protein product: CASSLTENTEAFF.

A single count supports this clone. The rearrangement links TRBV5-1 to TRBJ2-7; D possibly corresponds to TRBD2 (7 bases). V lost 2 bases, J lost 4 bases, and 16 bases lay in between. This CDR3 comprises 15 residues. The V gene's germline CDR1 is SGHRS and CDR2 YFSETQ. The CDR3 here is CASSFGGGGLYEQYF. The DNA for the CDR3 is TGCGCCAGCAGCTTCGGAGGGGGGGGATTATACGAGCAGTACTTC.

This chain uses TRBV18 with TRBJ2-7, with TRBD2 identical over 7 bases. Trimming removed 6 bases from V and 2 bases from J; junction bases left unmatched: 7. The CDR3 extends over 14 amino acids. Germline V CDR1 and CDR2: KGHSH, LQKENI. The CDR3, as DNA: TGTGCCAGCTCTATGAGCGGGAATGCCTACGAGCAGTACTTC. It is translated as CASSMSGNAYEQYF.

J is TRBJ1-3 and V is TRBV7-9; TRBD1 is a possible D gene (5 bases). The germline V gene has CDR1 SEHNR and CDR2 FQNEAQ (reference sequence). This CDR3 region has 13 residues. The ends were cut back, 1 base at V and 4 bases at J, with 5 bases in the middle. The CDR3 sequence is CASSLDRGNTIYF. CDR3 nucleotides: TGTGCCAGCAGCTTAGACAGGGGAAACACCATATATTTT.

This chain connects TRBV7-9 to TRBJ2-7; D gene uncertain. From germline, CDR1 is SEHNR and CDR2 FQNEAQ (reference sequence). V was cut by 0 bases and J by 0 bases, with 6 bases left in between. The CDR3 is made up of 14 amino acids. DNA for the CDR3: TGTGCCAGCAGCTTAGCGGCGAGCTCCTACGAGCAGTACTTC. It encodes CASSLAASSYEQYF.

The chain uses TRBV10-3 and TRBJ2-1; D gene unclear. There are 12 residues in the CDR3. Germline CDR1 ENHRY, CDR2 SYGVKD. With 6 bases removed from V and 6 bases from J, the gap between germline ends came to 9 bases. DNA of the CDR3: TGTGCCATCAGCTCGGGTTTCAATGAGCAGTTCTTC. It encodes CAISSGFNEQFF.

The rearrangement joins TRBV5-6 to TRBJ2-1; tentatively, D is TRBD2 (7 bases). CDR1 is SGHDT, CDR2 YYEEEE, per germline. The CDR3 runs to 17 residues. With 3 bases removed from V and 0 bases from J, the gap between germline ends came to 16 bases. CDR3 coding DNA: TGTGCCAGCAGCTGGGGGGGGCACCTGAGCTCCTACAATGAGCAGTTCTTC. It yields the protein CASSWGGHLSSYNEQFF.

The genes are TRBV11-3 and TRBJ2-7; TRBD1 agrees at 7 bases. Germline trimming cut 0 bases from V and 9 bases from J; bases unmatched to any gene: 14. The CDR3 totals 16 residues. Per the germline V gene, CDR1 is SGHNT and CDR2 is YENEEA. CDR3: CASSLDGTDFSPWQYF. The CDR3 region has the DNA TGTGCCAGCAGCTTAGATGGGACAGACTTCTCTCCTTGGCAGTACTTC.

CDR3 amino acids: CASSQGPYNEQFF. DNA for the CDR3: TGTGCCAGCAGCCAAGGGCCTTACAATGAGCAGTTCTTC. V gene TRBV4-2 combines with J gene TRBJ2-1, with D hard to call. Germline V CDR1 and CDR2: LGHNA, YNFKEQ. Between the trimmed V and J ends, which lost 1 base and 4 bases, there was a span of 5 bases. The length of the CDR3 is 13 residues.

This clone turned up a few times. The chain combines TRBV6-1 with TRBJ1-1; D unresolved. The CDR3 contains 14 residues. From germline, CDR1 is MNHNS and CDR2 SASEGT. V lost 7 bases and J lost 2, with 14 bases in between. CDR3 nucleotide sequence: TGTGCCAGCACCTACTCCGAGTCCAACACTGAAGCTTTCTTT. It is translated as CASTYSESNTEAFF.

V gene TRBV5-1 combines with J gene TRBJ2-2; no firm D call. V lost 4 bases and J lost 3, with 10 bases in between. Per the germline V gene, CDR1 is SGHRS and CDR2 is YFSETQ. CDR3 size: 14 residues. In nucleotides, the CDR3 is TGCGCCAGCAGCCTGGCTCTTGACACCGGGGAGCTGTTTTTT. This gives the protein CASSLALDTGELFF.

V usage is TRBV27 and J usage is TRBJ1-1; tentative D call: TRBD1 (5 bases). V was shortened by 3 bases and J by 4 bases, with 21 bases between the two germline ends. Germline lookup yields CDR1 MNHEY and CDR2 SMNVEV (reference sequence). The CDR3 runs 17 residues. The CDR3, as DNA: TGTGCCAGCAGTTTTAGTGGGGCGTTCGGATTAGGCACTGAAGCTTTCTTT. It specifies CASSFSGAFGLGTEAFF.

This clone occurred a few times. This CDR3 is CASSPGRDTEAFF. The CDR3 DNA sequence: TGTGCCAGCTCACCAGGAAGGGACACTGAAGCTTTCTTT. The chain combines TRBV18 with TRBJ1-1; D is unclear. Trimming removed 2 bases from V and 3 bases from J, with 7 bases in between. CDR1 is KGHSH, CDR2 LQKENI, per germline. The CDR3 is 13 residues long.

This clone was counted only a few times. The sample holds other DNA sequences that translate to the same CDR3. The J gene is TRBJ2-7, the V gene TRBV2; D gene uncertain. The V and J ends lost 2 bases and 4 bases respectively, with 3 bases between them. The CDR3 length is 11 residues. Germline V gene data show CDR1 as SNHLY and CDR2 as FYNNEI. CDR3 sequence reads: CASSERYEQYF. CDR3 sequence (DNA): TGTGCCAGCAGTGAACGATACGAGCAGTACTTC.

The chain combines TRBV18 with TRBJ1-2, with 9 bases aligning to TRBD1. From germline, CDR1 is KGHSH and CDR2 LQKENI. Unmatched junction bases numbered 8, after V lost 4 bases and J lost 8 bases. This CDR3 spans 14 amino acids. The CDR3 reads CASSLGQGIRGYTF. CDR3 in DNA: TGTGCCAGCTCACTAGGACAGGGGATACGCGGCTACACCTTC.